This entry lists 15 T cell receptor beta chains sequenced from one sample in a study of T cell therapy after organ transplantation (dated 2019 in TCRdb). Their specific antigens are unknown. Explained via the paper, the time point label denotes: 4-8 weeks after completion of therapy. Libraries came from the immunoSEQ multiplex PCR assay. Drawn from immuneACCESS, this table holds only the in-frame rearrangements with V and J called that TCRdb kept. Clones are partly lost; checked studies trace under half to an unresolved V gene and leave the rest unexplained. The sample table lists about 6,000 clones, about 74% of them with a count of one. Under 30% of the sample is in the top ten clones. The sample consisted of CD8+ T cells from blood, taken after autologous CMV-specific T cell therapy. Receptors were obtained from a human patient who had received a solid organ transplant and had CMV disease. Following transplantation, part of the T cell population may be supplied by the graft donor rather than the patient.

The chain is built from TRBV5-6 and TRBJ2-7, with a weak D call TRBD2 (5 bases). This CDR3 comprises 15 residues. V lost 0 bases and J 2 bases, leaving 12 bases between the germline ends. Germline values: CDR1 SGHDT, CDR2 YYEEEE. This CDR3 is CASSLGFVSAYEQYF. The CDR3 DNA sequence: TGTGCCAGCAGCTTGGGATTTGTTAGCGCCTACGAGCAGTACTTC.

This chain joins TRBV6-5 and TRBJ2-1, with 9 positions matching TRBD2. V dropped 2 bases and J dropped 7; count of bases not matched to a gene: 3. CDR3 length: 14 residues. CDR1 is MNHEY, CDR2 SVGAGI, per germline. CDR3 sequence: CASSYRREGNEQFF. CDR3 sequence (DNA): TGTGCCAGCAGTTACAGGCGGGAGGGGAATGAGCAGTTCTTC.

The rearrangement joins TRBV6-6 to TRBJ2-1, with D perhaps TRBD1 or TRBD2 (5 bases each). V dropped 4 bases and J dropped 5 bases, with 12 bases sitting between them. The CDR3 has 14 residues. In germline, CDR1 is MNHNY, CDR2 SVGAGI (reference sequence). The CDR3 sequence is CASSFGTSDNEQFF. The CDR3 DNA reads as TGTGCCAGCAGTTTTGGGACGTCCGACAATGAGCAGTTCTTC.

This chain joins TRBV4-3 and TRBJ2-5; D may be TRBD1 (6 bases). Germline V lookup: CDR1 LGHNA, CDR2 YSLEER. The CDR3 contains 15 residues. Trimming removed 4 bases from V and 5 bases from J, with 17 bases in between. The CDR3 loop is CASSLGGASFETQYF. CDR3 DNA: TGCGCCAGCAGCCTAGGGGGTGCCAGTTTTGAGACCCAGTACTTC.

The chain links TRBV5-6 to TRBJ2-3; a weak D match, TRBD1 (5 bases). Germline V gene data show CDR1 as SGHDT and CDR2 as YYEEEE. V was shortened by 8 bases and J by 0 bases, with 10 bases between the two germline ends. This CDR3 is 13 amino acids long. The CDR3 nucleotides are TGTGCCAGAGGCGCAGGGAGCACAGATACGCAGTATTTT. Protein product: CARGAGSTDTQYF.

V usage is TRBV19 and J usage is TRBJ2-7, with 10 bases lining up with TRBD1. Germline CDR1 and CDR2: LNHDA and SQIVND (reference sequence). The length of the CDR3 is 15 residues. With 5 bases clipped from V and 5 bases from J, the junction kept 9 bases outside the gene matches. The CDR3 DNA sequence: TGTGCCAGTAGTGCAACCGGGACAGGGGAGGACGAGCAGTACTTC. It encodes CASSATGTGEDEQYF.

In its sample, this clone ranks as medium-sized. The chain joins TRBV6-1 to TRBJ1-1; D is uncertain. The ends were cut back, 1 base at V and 0 bases at J, with 15 bases in the middle. This CDR3 is 17 amino acids long. Germline values: CDR1 MNHNS, CDR2 SASEGT. For the CDR3, the DNA is TGTGCCAGCAGTGAAGGCCCTAGCGGGCCCATGAACACTGAAGCTTTCTTT. As protein: CASSEGPSGPMNTEAFF.

This chain connects TRBV7-9 to TRBJ2-4; D possibly corresponds to TRBD2 (6 bases). The CDR3 is made up of 17 amino acids. V lost 5 bases to trimming and J lost 0 bases, with 17 bases between them. Germline CDR1 and CDR2: SEHNR and FQNEAQ (reference sequence). This chain's CDR3 is CASSPRGAGVAKNIQYF. The CDR3, as DNA: TGTGCCAGCAGCCCAAGGGGAGCGGGCGTAGCCAAAAACATTCAGTACTTC. The complete variable domain, with remaining parts taken from reference TRBV7-9 and TRBJ2-4, reads DTGVSQNPRHKITKRGQNVTFRCDPISEHNRLYWYRQTLGQGPEFLTYFQNEAQLEKSRLLSDRFSAERPKGSFSTLEIQRTEQGDSAMYLCASSPRGAGVAKNIQYFGAGTRLSVL.

CDR3 protein: CASNPDRATSTDTQYF. The CDR3 DNA reads as TGCGCCAGCAACCCCGACAGGGCGACTAGCACAGATACGCAGTATTTT. The gene calls are TRBV5-1 and TRBJ2-3, with 7 bases matching TRBD1. V dropped 6 bases and J dropped 0; count of bases not matched to a gene: 10. This CDR3 is built from 16 residues. Germline V CDR1 and CDR2: SGHRS, YFSETQ. The full variable domain, in which reference TRBV5-1 and TRBJ2-3 provide the parts outside the CDR3, is KAGVTQTPRYLIKTRGQQVTLSCSPISGHRSVSWYQQTPGQGLQFLFEYFSETQRNKGNFPGRFSGRQFSNSRSEMNVSTLELGDSALYLCASNPDRATSTDTQYFGPGTRLTVL.

The chain is built from TRBV7-8 and TRBJ2-1; 8 positions agree with TRBD1. The junction had 6 bases not matched to a gene; V was cut back by 2 bases and J by 0 bases. Per germline, CDR1 SGHVS and CDR2 FQNEAQ. The CDR3 spans 17 residues. CDR3 coding DNA: TGTGCCAGCAGCTTACACCCCGGGACAGGCTCCTACAATGAGCAGTTCTTC. Translating it yields CASSLHPGTGSYNEQFF.

V gene TRBV27 combines with J gene TRBJ1-5, with a possible D match to TRBD1 (5 bases). Per the germline V gene, CDR1 is MNHEY and CDR2 is SMNVEV (reference sequence). Trimming took 8 bases from V and 9 from J, leaving 17 bases between them. This CDR3 contains 13 residues. CDR3 coding DNA: TGTGCCAGCGGGCTGGGGGGGTTAATGCCCCAGCATTTT. It specifies CASGLGGLMPQHF.

V usage is TRBV4-3 and J usage is TRBJ2-1; tentatively, D is TRBD2 (6 bases). V was cut by 4 bases and J by 4 bases, with 14 bases left in between. Germline V gives CDR1 LGHNA, CDR2 YSLEER. This CDR3 has 15 residues. The CDR3: CASSLGGGMYNEQFF. DNA for the CDR3: TGCGCCAGCAGCCTTGGCGGAGGGATGTACAATGAGCAGTTCTTC.

The chain couples TRBV7-9 to TRBJ2-5; 10 nucleotides agree with TRBD1. Germline V lookup: CDR1 SEHNR, CDR2 FQNEAQ (reference sequence). Germline trimming cut 5 bases from V and 5 bases from J; bases unmatched to any gene: 5. The CDR3 extends over 14 amino acids. The CDR3 region is CASSDGQGVETQYF. CDR3 nucleotides: TGTGCCAGCAGCGATGGACAGGGGGTGGAGACCCAGTACTTC.

The chain uses TRBV6-5 and TRBJ1-2, with TRBD1 matching 9 bases. V shed 2 bases, J shed 3 bases, and the junction held 4 bases outside the gene matches. Germline CDR1 and CDR2: MNHEY and SVGAGI. This CDR3 contains 15 residues. CDR3 residues: CASSYGQGIHYGYTF. The CDR3 nucleotides are TGTGCCAGCAGTTACGGACAGGGGATCCACTATGGCTACACCTTC.

The chain recombines TRBV5-1 with TRBJ2-7; D unclear. V gave up 0 bases and J gave up 5 bases, with 15 bases separating them. Germline V lookup: CDR1 SGHRS, CDR2 YFSETQ. The CDR3 runs 15 residues. CDR3 in DNA: TGCGCCAGCAGCTTGGTGGACCCTCCTTACAACGAGCAGTACTTC. Protein: CASSLVDPPYNEQYF. Drawing the rest from reference TRBV5-1 and TRBJ2-7, the complete variable domain is KAGVTQTPRYLIKTRGQQVTLSCSPISGHRSVSWYQQTPGQGLQFLFEYFSETQRNKGNFPGRFSGRQFSNSRSEMNVSTLELGDSALYLCASSLVDPPYNEQYFGPGTRLTVT.